This T cell receptor beta chain was sequenced during a study of beta chain features in type 1 diabetes (dated by TCRdb to the late 2010s). Describing the broader study: Mean age, gender distribution, total cell number and subset yield were not different between patients and healthy donors. A total of around 110,000,000 sorted cells were examined across all samples, and RNA yield correlated strongly with the number of cells per subset. The study compared TCRB repertoires of sorted circulating CD4+ T cell subsets between recently diagnosed type 1 diabetes patients and matched healthy donors. Regulatory and stem cell-like memory subsets were isolated from only 8 patients and roughly eight healthy donors, whereas naive and central memory subsets came from all 30 or so donors. What the research found in general, with its limitations: Because the HLA sub-analyses included only small numbers of individuals, any influence of HLA type on TCRB rearrangement was left unresolved. Naive, central memory and regulatory TCRB repertoires appeared more similar among patients than among healthy donors. Type 1 diabetes patients showed a moderate but significant shortening of TCRB CDR3 length in all four CD4+ subsets. PCR may preferentially amplify shorter templates, but because patient and control samples were amplified and corrected together, any resulting skew would affect both groups equally. At VDJ recombination sites, type 1 diabetes patients had fewer insertions and more deleted nucleotides, which implies abnormalities in thymic rearrangement. Because cDNA was sequenced instead of genomic DNA, highly expressing activated cells could be over-represented, though the groups showed no difference in activation or CD3 levels.

A remark on this clone: It has no known antigen specificity. Per-base qualities were not stored, and no clone one base away is much larger.

The CDR3 starts with the cysteine, ends with the phenylalanine, and has 12 residues. The entry retains the CDR3 DNA only, 36 bases that are in frame from base 1. Via the germline V gene, CDR1 is SGHTA and CDR2 FQGNSA. V loses 5 bases of germline sequence and J loses 8 bases, and the interval between the two ends is 12 bases. Each donor gave one peripheral blood draw, approximately 120 mL on average, collected into heparinised tubes. A BD FACSAria II was used to sort naive, central memory, regulatory and stem cell-like memory CD4+ T cells with a panel that included CD45RO, CCR7, CD25, CD127, CD95 and CD27. Purity was above 95% for every sorted population. Right away, PBMCs were isolated by Lymphoprep density gradient centrifugation and were stained directly, with no culture step. So that batch effects would be minimized, each experiment stained and sorted samples in pairs, pairing one healthy donor with one patient.

The High Capacity cDNA Reverse Transcription Kit was used to reverse transcribe all of the isolated RNA, meaning that expressed TCRB transcripts were what got sequenced. Naive, central memory and regulatory T cell samples underwent deep immunoSEQ sequencing, averaging about 3.57 million total reads per sample. After sorted cells were lysed in RLT buffer, RNA was extracted with DNase-treated RNeasy Micro or Mini kits, with the choice depending on cell number. Each cell subset was processed separately to prevent cross-contamination, with patient and healthy donor samples processed together. The immunoSEQ multiplex PCR was used to amplify TCRB sequences from cDNA, yielding 87-bp fragments that span the CDR3 region. Amplicons were sequenced on the Illumina HiSeq platform. In the authors' own workflow: PCR bias was corrected computationally using synthetic template baselines, and reads within Hamming distance 2 were collapsed, with unmergeable singletons discarded. Reads were aligned against IMGT so that V, D and J genes, CDR3 length and insertions or deletions at six rearrangement sites could be assigned. Clonotype counts were normalized to sorted cell number within each subset before computing true diversity and Gini coefficients with the tcR R package. The overlap coefficient, calculated on TCRB nucleotide sequences, was used to quantify repertoire sharing. Not all clones reach the TCRdb copy of this immuneACCESS table, which keeps in-frame sequences only. Checked studies attribute under half of the gap to unresolved V genes and leave the rest unexplained. That table furnishes V, J and clone size, whereas the DNA furnished D and trimming. The sample has some 150,000 clones on record, approximately 52% of them singletons. The leading ten clones occupy under 0.5% of the sample.

The TCR sequence derives from a man aged 18 to 29 in good health. The chain joins TRBV7-2 to TRBJ1-2; matching of 6 bases hints at TRBD1 as the D gene. Sequencing was done on a sample of Tregs from blood. Interpreted using the paper, the cell subset or site label stands for: regulatory CD4+ T cells. CDR3 reads: CASSTSGVGYTF. The nucleotides read TGTGCCAGCAGCACATCAGGGGTCGGCTACACCTTC.